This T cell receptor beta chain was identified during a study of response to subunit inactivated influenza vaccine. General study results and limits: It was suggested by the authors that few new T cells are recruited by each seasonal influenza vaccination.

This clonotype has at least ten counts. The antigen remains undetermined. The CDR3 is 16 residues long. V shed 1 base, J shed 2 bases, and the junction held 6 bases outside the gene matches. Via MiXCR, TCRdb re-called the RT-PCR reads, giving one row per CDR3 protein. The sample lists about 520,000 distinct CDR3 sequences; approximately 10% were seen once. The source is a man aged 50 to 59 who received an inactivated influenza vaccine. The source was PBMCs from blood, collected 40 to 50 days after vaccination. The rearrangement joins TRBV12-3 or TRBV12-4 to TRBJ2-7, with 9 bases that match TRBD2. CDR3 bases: TGTGCCAGCAGTTTAGAGGGACTAGCACCAACCTACGAGCAGTACTTC. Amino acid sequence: CASSLEGLAPTYEQYF.